This record looks at one T cell receptor beta chain sequence and its context. The V end was cut by 4 bases, the J end by 2 bases, with 12 bases between. CDR1 is SGHNT and CDR2 is YYREEE in the germline V gene (reference sequence). This CDR3 is 15 amino acids long. The sample belongs to a study of cytomegalovirus exposure and HLA in healthy donors. Here immunoSEQ multiplex PCR was the method, and the copy in TCRdb shows in-frame clones only, minus some. Of around 300,000 clones listed, approximately 88% were seen once; the top ten hold around 1%. The TCR sequence derives from a man aged 25 to 40 in good health and CMV-seronegative. The sequencing sample was made of PBMCs. The chain carries TRBV5-4 and TRBJ2-2; weak D call: TRBD2 (5 bases). The CDR3, as DNA: TGTGCCAGCAGCCATCGAGGGAGTAACACCGGGGAGCTGTTTTTT. It specifies CASSHRGSNTGELFF.